The 2 T cell receptor beta chains given below trace back to one sample, sequenced in a study of T cell responses to AZD1222 COVID-19 vaccine. The repertoire was sequenced with immunoSEQ multiplex PCR; TCRdb's copy has only in-frame clones and lacks some. The sample includes more than 110,000 clones, roughly 90% seen only once; the top ten take 2.5% to 3.5%. The material sequenced was peripheral blood, taken on day 0 of AZD1222 vaccination. These receptor sequences come from an adult in good health.

The chain carries TRBV7-3 and TRBJ1-3, with 8 bases lining up with TRBD1. The CDR3 runs to 15 residues. Germline trimming cut 0 bases from V and 3 bases from J; bases unmatched to any gene: 1. Germline assignment: CDR1 SGHTA and CDR2 FQGTGA. In DNA form, the CDR3 reads TGTGCCAGCAGCTTAACTACAGGGGGTGGAAACACCATATATTTT. It yields the protein CASSLTTGGGNTIYF. Full variable domain (outside the CDR3, taken from reference TRBV7-3 and TRBJ1-3): GAGVSQTPSNKVTEKGKYVELRCDPISGHTALYWYRQSLGQGPEFLIYFQGTGAADDSGLPNDRFFAVRPEGSVSTLKIQRTERGDSAVYLCASSLTTGGGNTIYFGEGSWLTVV.

This clone was counted a single time. This rearrangement joins TRBV27 to TRBJ1-2; 7 bases fit TRBD1. V lost 5 bases and J lost 8; bases outside the gene matches: 20. CDR1 and CDR2 (germline): MNHEY, SMNVEV (reference sequence). This CDR3 has 17 residues. CDR3 in DNA: TGTGCCAGCAGTGTTTCCGCCGACAGGGCCCTCCTGGGAGGCTACACCTTC. Amino acid sequence: CASSVSADRALLGGYTF.